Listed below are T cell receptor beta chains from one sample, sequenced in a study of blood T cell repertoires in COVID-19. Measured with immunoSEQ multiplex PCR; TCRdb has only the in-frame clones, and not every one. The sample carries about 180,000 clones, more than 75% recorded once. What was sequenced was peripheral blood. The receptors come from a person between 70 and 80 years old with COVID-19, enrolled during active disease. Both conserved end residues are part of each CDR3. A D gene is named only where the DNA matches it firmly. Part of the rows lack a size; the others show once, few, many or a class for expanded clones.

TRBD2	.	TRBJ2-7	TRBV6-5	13	TGTGCCAGCAGTACCACTAGCGGGAGCGAGCAGTACTTC	CASSTTSGSEQYF
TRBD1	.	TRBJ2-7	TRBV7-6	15	TGTGCCAGCAGCTCCCCGACAGGGGGCATCCTTGAGCAGTACTTC	CASSSPTGGILEQYF
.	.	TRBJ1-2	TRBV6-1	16	TGTGCCAGCAGTGAAGGTCGGCAGCTAGCTAACTATGGCTACACCTTC	CASSEGRQLANYGYTF
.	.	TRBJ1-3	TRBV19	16	TGTGCCAGTAGTATAGATCGCGGGATTTCTGGAAACACCATATATTTT	CASSIDRGISGNTIYF
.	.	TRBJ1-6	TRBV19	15	TGTGCCAGTAGTATGAGGAGCTCCTATAATTCACCCCTCCACTTT	CASSMRSSYNSPLHF
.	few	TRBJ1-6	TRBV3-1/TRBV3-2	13	TGTGCCAGCAGCCAAGGTCAGGGGTTGCCCCTCCACTTT	CASSQGQGLPLHF
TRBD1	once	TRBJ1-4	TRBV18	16	TGTGCCAGCTCAACAAACAGACAGGGGACTAATGAAAAACTGTTTTTT	CASSTNRQGTNEKLFF
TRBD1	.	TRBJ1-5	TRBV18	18	TGTGCCAGCTCACCCCGAATGACAGGGAGGACGGGCAATCAGCCCCAGCATTTT	CASSPRMTGRTGNQPQHF
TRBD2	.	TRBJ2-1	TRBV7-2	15	TGTGCCAGCAGCTTAGTCGCGGGAGGGCCTTATGAGCAGTTCTTC	CASSLVAGGPYEQFF
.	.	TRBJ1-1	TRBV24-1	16	TGTGCCACCAGTGATTCTAGGACAGCCTCAAACACTGAAGCTTTCTTT	CATSDSRTASNTEAFF
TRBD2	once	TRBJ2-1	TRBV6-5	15	TGTGCCAGCACCCCTGCGGGACTAGCGGGAGGAGAGCAGTTCTTC	CASTPAGLAGGEQFF
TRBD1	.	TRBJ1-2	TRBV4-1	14	TGCGCCAGCAGCCAAGAAGGGACAGCCTATGGCTACACCTTC	CASSQEGTAYGYTF
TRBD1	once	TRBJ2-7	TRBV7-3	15	TGTGCCAGCAGCTTATCCGGACAGGGGGGATACGAGCAGTACTTC	CASSLSGQGGYEQYF
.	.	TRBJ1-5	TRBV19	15	TGTGCCAGTAGTATTATGAGCGGGGTTCATCAGCCCCAGCATTTT	CASSIMSGVHQPQHF
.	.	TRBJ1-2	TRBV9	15	TGTGCCAGCAGCCCCGGGGGGGGCGAACCCTATGGCTACACCTTC	CASSPGGGEPYGYTF
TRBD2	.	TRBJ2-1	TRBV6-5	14	TGTGCCAGCAGGACAGCGGGAGGGCCGGGTGAGCAGTTCTTC	CASRTAGGPGEQFF
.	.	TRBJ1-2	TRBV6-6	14	TGTGCCAGCAGTTTCCTCGGGGGTGACTATGGCTACACCTTC	CASSFLGGDYGYTF
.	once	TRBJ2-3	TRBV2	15	TGTGCCAGCAGGAGTGAGGGACTCAGCACAGATACGCAGTATTTT	CASRSEGLSTDTQYF
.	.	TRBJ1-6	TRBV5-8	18	TGTGCCAGCAGCTTGGGACAGGCCTATAGCTCCTATAATTCACCCCTCCACTTT	CASSLGQAYSSYNSPLHF
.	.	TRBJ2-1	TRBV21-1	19	TGTGCCAGCAGCAAAGCTAACAGGAGATCCGTGATCGACAACAATGAGCAGTTCTTC	CASSKANRRSVIDNNEQFF
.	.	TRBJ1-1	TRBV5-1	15	TGCGCCAGCAGCACCACACAGGGCCCGAACACTGAAGCTTTCTTT	CASSTTQGPNTEAFF
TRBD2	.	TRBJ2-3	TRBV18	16	TGTGCCAGCTCACCATTAGCGGGGGCGAGCACAGATACGCAGTATTTT	CASSPLAGASTDTQYF
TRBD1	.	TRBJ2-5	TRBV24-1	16	TGTGCCACCAGTGCGGGGACAGGGTTTTCGGTAGAGACCCAGTACTTC	CATSAGTGFSVETQYF
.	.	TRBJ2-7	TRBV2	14	TGTGCCAGCAGTGCCAGGGAACTGTACTACGAGCAGTACTTC	CASSARELYYEQYF
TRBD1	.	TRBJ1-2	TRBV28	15	TGTGCCAGCACCCTAGGGACAGGAAAAAACTATGGCTACACCTTC	CASTLGTGKNYGYTF